This T cell receptor beta chain emerged from a study of T-cell reconstitution after alpha-beta-depleted transplantation in children. Researchers prepared the TCRbeta library using unique molecular identifiers, the study reports. TCRdb passed the PCR reads through MiXCR, listing each CDR3 protein once. The sample contains about 500,000 distinct CDR3 sequences, over 25% of which appear only once. The CDR3 loop spans 15 amino acids. The source material was PBMCs from the stem cell graft donor, sampled from the stem cell graft. The TCR comes from a human donor who donated a stem cell graft to a child with aplastic anemia. The rearrangement joins TRBV21-1 to TRBJ2-1; no check of the table's D call, TRBD2, against the DNA was made. TRBV21-1 is labeled a pseudogene. The CDR3 is CASSSQGLAANEQFF. DNA for the CDR3: TGTGCCAGCAGCTCCCAAGGCCTAGCGGCCAATGAGCAGTTCTTC.